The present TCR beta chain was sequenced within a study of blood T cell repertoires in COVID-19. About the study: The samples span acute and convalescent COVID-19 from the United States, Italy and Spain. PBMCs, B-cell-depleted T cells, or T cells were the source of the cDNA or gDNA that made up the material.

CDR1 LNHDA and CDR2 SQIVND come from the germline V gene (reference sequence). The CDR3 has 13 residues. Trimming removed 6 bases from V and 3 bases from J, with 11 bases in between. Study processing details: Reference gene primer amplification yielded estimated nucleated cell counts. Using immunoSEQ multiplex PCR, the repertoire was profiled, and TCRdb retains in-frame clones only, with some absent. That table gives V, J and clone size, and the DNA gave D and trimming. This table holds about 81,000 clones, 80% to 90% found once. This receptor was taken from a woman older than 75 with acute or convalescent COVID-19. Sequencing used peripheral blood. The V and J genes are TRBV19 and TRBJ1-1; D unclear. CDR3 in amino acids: CASRTGRDTEAFF. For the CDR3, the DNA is TGTGCCAGTAGGACCGGGAGGGACACTGAAGCTTTCTTT.